These T cell receptor beta chains were read from a single sample in a study of shared clonotypes between healthy human individuals. Clones were read by immunoSEQ multiplex PCR, and TCRdb kept only the in-frame ones, dropping some. The sample comprises 650,000 to 750,000 clones, roughly 70% of which are singletons, and approximately 1.8% rests with the top ten. Material for sequencing was memory CD4+ T cells sorted from blood. The receptors here all came from a woman between 25 and 40 years old in good health. Both conserved end residues are part of each CDR3. A D gene is named only where the DNA matches it firmly. Not all rows give a size; the values are once, few, many and, for expanded clones, a class.

>few|TRBJ2-7|TRBV6-1|-
CASSDVREQYF
TGTGCCAGCAGTGATGTTCGGGAGCAGTACTTC
>-|TRBJ1-5|TRBV28|TRBD1
CASRTSTGTSNQPQHF
TGTGCCAGCAGGACTTCGACAGGGACTAGCAATCAGCCCCAGCATTTT
>-|TRBJ1-2|TRBV29-1|TRBD1
CSVRDRGRKGYTF
TGCAGCGTTCGGGACAGGGGGCGTAAGGGCTACACCTTC
>-|TRBJ2-7|TRBV5-4|TRBD2
CASKITGTSGHSSYEQYF
TGTGCCAGCAAAATCACCGGGACTAGCGGCCATAGCTCCTACGAGCAGTACTTC
>-|TRBJ2-3|TRBV5-1|TRBD2
CASSSRLAAEDTQYF
TGCGCCAGCAGCTCACGACTAGCAGCTGAGGATACGCAGTATTTT
>-|TRBJ2-7|TRBV6-1|-
CASRLGGLYEQYF
TGTGCCAGCAGACTGGGGGGCCTCTACGAGCAGTACTTC
>-|TRBJ1-1|TRBV6-1|TRBD1
CASSDRGQANTEAFF
TGTGCCAGCAGTGACCGTGGACAGGCCAACACTGAAGCTTTCTTT
>-|TRBJ2-7|TRBV2|-
CASSERKYYEQYF
TGTGCCAGCAGTGAACGAAAGTACTACGAGCAGTACTTC
>-|TRBJ2-1|TRBV9|TRBD2
CASSTLAGGAHNEQFF
TGTGCCAGCAGCACACTAGCGGGAGGGGCCCACAATGAGCAGTTCTTC
>-|TRBJ2-7|TRBV19|TRBD1
CASSIRGHSYEQYF
TGTGCCAGTAGTATTAGGGGGCATTCCTACGAGCAGTACTTC
>many|TRBJ2-1|TRBV5-1|-
CASSLPTVGPIDNEQFF
TGCGCCAGCAGCTTGCCAACGGTAGGTCCGATTGACAATGAGCAGTTCTTC
>-|TRBJ1-2|TRBV5-4|-
CASRKGNDYGYTF
TGTGCCAGCAGAAAGGGGAACGACTATGGCTACACCTTC
>few|TRBJ2-2|TRBV18|-
CASSPQGGKTGELFF
TGTGCCAGCTCACCACAGGGAGGAAAAACCGGGGAGCTGTTTTTT
>few|TRBJ1-5|TRBV27|-
CASSLNQPQHF
TGTGCCAGCAGTCTCAATCAGCCCCAGCATTTT
>-|TRBJ1-3|TRBV7-8|-
CASSLGHSSGNTIYF
TGTGCCAGCAGCCTCGGACATTCCTCTGGAAACACCATATATTTT
>-|TRBJ2-1|TRBV19|TRBD2
CASKLAGGRNEQFF
TGTGCCAGTAAATTGGCGGGAGGACGCAATGAGCAGTTCTTC
>-|TRBJ1-1|TRBV15|TRBD1
CATRDPGQGKTEAFF
TGTGCCACCAGGGACCCGGGACAGGGAAAGACTGAAGCTTTCTTT
>-|TRBJ2-6|TRBV6-6|-
CATLTATSGANVLTF
TGTGCCACCTTGACGGCGACCTCTGGGGCCAACGTCCTGACTTTC
>-|TRBJ1-5|TRBV28|TRBD1
CASSEPGQGSQPQHF
TGTGCCAGCAGTGAGCCGGGACAGGGTAGCCAGCCCCAGCATTTT
>-|TRBJ2-2|TRBV11-3|TRBD2
CASSLAGGIRGELFF
TGTGCCAGCAGCCTAGCGGGAGGGATTAGGGGGGAGCTGTTTTTT
>-|TRBJ2-1|TRBV7-2|TRBD2
CASSSLAGEQFF
TGTGCCAGCAGCTCGCTAGCGGGTGAGCAGTTCTTC
>-|TRBJ2-2|TRBV29-1|-
CSVAGSITNTGELFF
TGCAGCGTTGCGGGTTCCATTACGAACACCGGGGAGCTGTTTTTT
>-|TRBJ2-5|TRBV6-1|TRBD1
CASSEDRGLETQYF
TGTGCCAGCAGTGAAGACAGGGGATTGGAGACCCAGTACTTC
>once|TRBJ1-2|TRBV20-1|-
CSARVTYGYTF
TGCAGTGCTAGAGTTACCTATGGCTACACCTTC
>-|TRBJ1-1|TRBV14|-
CASSQVAVGVNTEAFF
TGTGCCAGCAGCCAAGTCGCGGTGGGGGTGAACACTGAAGCTTTCTTT
>-|TRBJ1-1|TRBV18|-
CASSPDVSNTEAFF
TGTGCCAGCTCACCAGACGTCTCGAACACTGAAGCTTTCTTT
>-|TRBJ2-5|TRBV9|-
CASSAPRGDKTQYF
TGTGCCAGCAGCGCCCCCCGGGGGGACAAGACCCAGTACTTC
>-|TRBJ2-3|TRBV2|TRBD2
CASRAGLAGQSTDTQYF
TGTGCCAGCAGGGCGGGACTAGCGGGACAGAGCACAGATACGCAGTATTTT
>-|TRBJ1-2|TRBV19|TRBD1
CASSRTGKTNYGYTF
TGTGCCAGTAGTAGGACAGGGAAGACTAACTATGGCTACACCTTC
>-|TRBJ2-7|TRBV11-2|TRBD2
CASSLVSSGYEQYF
TGTGCCAGCAGCTTAGTATCTAGCGGGTACGAGCAGTACTTC
>-|TRBJ2-5|TRBV7-8|TRBD2
CASARFSSGKETQYF
TGTGCCAGCGCCCGGTTCTCTAGCGGTAAAGAGACCCAGTACTTC
>-|TRBJ2-5|TRBV29-1|-
CSVRDSQETQYF
TGCAGCGTGCGGGACAGCCAAGAGACCCAGTACTTC
>-|TRBJ1-2|TRBV5-5|-
CASSLRGAKGYTF
TGTGCCAGCAGCTTGAGGGGGGCAAAAGGCTACACCTTC
>many|TRBJ2-7|TRBV5-1|-
CASSRDGSSYEQYF
TGCGCCAGCAGCCGGGACGGCAGCTCCTACGAGCAGTACTTC
>-|TRBJ1-1|TRBV30|-
CAWSLNTEAFF
TGTGCCTGGAGTTTGAACACTGAAGCTTTCTTT
>-|TRBJ2-5|TRBV29-1|TRBD2
CSVGKGTGGPRETQYF
TGCAGCGTTGGGAAGGGGACGGGAGGGCCGAGGGAGACCCAGTACTTC
>-|TRBJ1-5|TRBV5-5|TRBD1
CASSLEPGQRQPQHF
TGTGCCAGCAGCTTGGAACCGGGACAGCGGCAGCCCCAGCATTTT
>-|TRBJ2-7|TRBV18|TRBD1
CASSRRQGQGAYEQYF
TGTGCCAGCTCACGAAGGCAGGGACAGGGCGCCTACGAGCAGTACTTC
>-|TRBJ1-1|TRBV20-1|-
CTVSGFTEAFF
TGCACAGTTTCAGGGTTCACTGAAGCTTTCTTT
>-|TRBJ1-1|TRBV19|-
CASSRRGSNTEAFF
TGTGCCAGTAGTCGCAGGGGCTCAAACACTGAAGCTTTCTTT
>-|TRBJ1-2|TRBV15|TRBD1
CATSRGQGPAGGYTF
TGTGCCACCAGCAGAGGACAGGGCCCCGCAGGGGGCTACACCTTC
>-|TRBJ1-6|TRBV14|-
CASSQGRAGQGLNSPLHF
TGTGCCAGCAGCCAAGGTAGAGCTGGTCAGGGGTTGAATTCACCCCTCCACTTT
>once|TRBJ2-7|TRBV6-6|-
CASSYTGLNYEQYF
TGTGCCAGCAGTTATACAGGCCTCAACTACGAGCAGTACTTC
>-|TRBJ2-7|TRBV7-9|TRBD2
CASSPRGGSALYEQYF
TGTGCCAGCAGCCCTAGGGGCGGGAGTGCTCTCTACGAGCAGTACTTC
>-|TRBJ2-1|TRBV7-9|-
CASSYSGVGEQFF
TGTGCCAGCAGCTACTCAGGGGTGGGTGAGCAGTTCTTC
>-|TRBJ2-7|TRBV27|TRBD1
CASSRTGSYEQYF
TGTGCCAGCAGCAGGACAGGGTCCTACGAGCAGTACTTC
>-|TRBJ1-3|TRBV18|TRBD1
CASSPRQGLDGNTIYF
TGTGCCAGCTCACCAAGACAGGGTCTGGATGGAAACACCATATATTTT
>-|TRBJ2-3|TRBV28|TRBD2
CASSLRGREGESDTQYF
TGTGCCAGCAGTTTAAGGGGGCGGGAGGGCGAATCAGATACGCAGTATTTT
>-|TRBJ2-7|TRBV6-1|-
CASSEGAGTGEQYF
TGTGCCAGCAGTGAAGGAGCAGGTACGGGCGAGCAGTACTTC
>-|TRBJ2-6|TRBV28|-
CASSLYAGANVLTF
TGTGCCAGCAGTTTATACGCGGGGGCCAACGTCCTGACTTTC
>-|TRBJ2-3|TRBV11-2|-
CASSLGGLLDTQYF
TGTGCCAGCAGCTTAGGGGGCCTCTTAGATACGCAGTATTTT
>-|TRBJ2-3|TRBV4-1|TRBD2
CASSPRLAGFTDTQYF
TGCGCCAGCAGCCCCCGCCTAGCGGGCTTCACAGATACGCAGTATTTT
>-|TRBJ2-1|TRBV4-1|-
CASSVWEANEQFF
TGCGCCAGCAGTGTGTGGGAGGCCAATGAGCAGTTCTTC
>-|TRBJ2-5|TRBV4-1|TRBD2
CASSQVAGVETQYF
TGCGCCAGCAGCCAAGTAGCGGGAGTGGAGACCCAGTACTTC
>-|TRBJ1-2|TRBV7-6|-
CASSPGESYGYTF
TGTGCCAGCAGCCCTGGAGAGAGTTATGGCTACACCTTC
>-|TRBJ2-3|TRBV4-1|TRBD2
CASSQGLAGESQYF
TGCGCCAGCAGCCAAGGACTAGCGGGAGAATCGCAGTATTTT